These 23 T cell receptor beta chains were all obtained from the same sample, sequenced in a study of human T cells and chemical hapten exposure. The time point is: patch test 2, 6 weeks after DPC sensitization. Described treatment: therapeutic diphenylcyclopropenone sensitization with weekly scalp DPC. TCRdb reprocessed the RACE reads via MiXCR and lists one record per CDR3 protein. The repertoire holds a few hundred thousand distinct CDR3 sequences, with around 6% as singletons. Source: whole blood, taken in connection with sensitization to the hapten diphenylcyclopropenone (DPC). The receptors stem from a woman aged 18 to 35 with alopecia areata. Some clones in this sample may be carry-over from other donors' samples.

There are many counts of this clonotype. The rearrangement uses TRBV2 and TRBJ1-6; 9 positions agree with TRBD1. Germline V gene data show CDR1 as SNHLY and CDR2 as FYNNEI. This CDR3 spans 14 amino acids. V gave up 10 bases and J gave up 7 bases; unmatched junction bases: 8. This CDR3 reads CATSPQGANSPLHF. CDR3 sequence (DNA): TGTGCCACGAGCCCACAGGGGGCGAATTCACCCCTCCACTTT.

V gene TRBV4-3 combines with J gene TRBJ2-5; 7 bases align to TRBD2. This CDR3 has 15 residues. Germline CDR1 and CDR2: LGHNA and YSLEER. V lost 4 bases, J lost 5 bases, and 10 bases stayed unmatched. The CDR3 here is CASSRLADYSETQYF. The CDR3 nucleotides read TGCGCCAGCAGCCGCCTAGCGGACTATAGCGAGACCCAGTACTTC.

This clonotype has ten or more counts. The V and J genes are TRBV29-1 and TRBJ1-2; maybe TRBD1 (6 bases). CDR1 SQVTM and CDR2 ANQGSEA come from the germline V gene. V lost 7 bases and J lost 0, with 12 bases in between. This CDR3 has 13 residues. CDR3 region: CSARTGSNYGYTF. CDR3 nucleotide sequence: TGCAGCGCGAGAACAGGGTCTAACTATGGCTACACCTTC. Full variable domain (rest looked up from reference TRBV29-1 and TRBJ1-2): SAVISQKPSRDICQRGTSLTIQCQVDSQVTMMFWYRQQPGQSLTLIATANQGSEATYESGFVIDKFPISRPNLTFSTLTVSNMSPEDSSIYLCSARTGSNYGYTFGSGTRLTVV.

This clonotype was observed a few times. The V gene is TRBV11-2, the J gene TRBJ2-3; TRBD2 agrees at 13 bases. The CDR3 loop spans 15 amino acids. Trimming took 7 bases from V and 2 from J; bases not matched to a gene: 3. Germline V gives CDR1 SGHAT, CDR2 FQNNGV. The CDR3 loop is CASIGLAGDTDTQYF. For the CDR3, the DNA is TGTGCCAGCATCGGACTAGCGGGGGACACAGATACGCAGTATTTT. Full variable domain (missing parts from reference TRBV11-2 and TRBJ2-3): EAGVAQSPRYKIIEKRQSVAFWCNPISGHATLYWYQQILGQGPKLLIQFQNNGVVDDSQLPKDRFSAERLKGVDSTLKIQPAKLEDSAVYLCASIGLAGDTDTQYFGPGTRLTVL.

In its sample, this clonotype was seen many times. The chain combines TRBV6-2 or TRBV6-3 with TRBJ1-1; 7 bases map to TRBD1. V was pared by 3 bases and J by 0 bases, with 4 bases of the junction left unmatched. Germline V lookup: CDR1 MNHEY, CDR2 SVGEGT. This CDR3 has 15 amino acids. The CDR3, as DNA: TGTGCCAGCAGTTATTCGGGACAGTTGAACACTGAAGCTTTCTTT. It is translated as CASSYSGQLNTEAFF.

This clonotype has at least ten counts. The chain employs TRBV12-3 or TRBV12-4 and TRBJ1-6; D gene ambiguous. Between the trimmed V and J ends, which lost 0 bases and 3 bases, there was a span of 9 bases. This CDR3 comprises 16 residues. DNA of the CDR3: TGTGCCAGCAGTTTAGCATCAGGAAGCTATAATTCACCCCTCCACTTT. This codes for CASSLASGSYNSPLHF.

This clonotype has only a few counts. The rearrangement links TRBV7-9 to TRBJ1-5; TRBD1 is a possible D gene (5 bases). The germline V and J ends were trimmed by 1 base and 4 bases, with 11 bases remaining between them. The CDR3 is 15 amino acids. Per the germline V gene, CDR1 is SEHNR and CDR2 is FQNEAQ (reference sequence). The CDR3 DNA sequence: TGTGCCAGCAGCTTAGGGGACCGTATTAATCAGCCCCAGCATTTT. Translating gives CASSLGDRINQPQHF.

The rearrangement uses TRBV20-1 and TRBJ1-2; D remains ambiguous. The CDR3 runs to 13 residues. Trimming removed 6 bases from V and 2 bases from J, with 13 bases in between. Germline assignment: CDR1 DFQATT and CDR2 SNEGSKA (reference sequence). The CDR3 coding sequence is TGCAGTGCCCCCGCCGGGGTAAACTATGGCTACACCTTC. It encodes CSAPAGVNYGYTF.

This clonotype came up many times. The chain links TRBV5-1 to TRBJ1-4; 7 bases line up with TRBD1. Germline CDR1 SGHRS, CDR2 YFSETQ. There are 14 residues in the CDR3. V was pared by 5 bases and J by 8 bases, with 9 bases of the junction left unmatched. This CDR3 reads CASSWTGPGEKLFF. The CDR3 DNA is TGCGCCAGCAGTTGGACAGGACCGGGCGAAAAACTGTTTTTT.

The V gene is TRBV9, the J gene TRBJ2-5, with D maybe TRBD1 (6 bases). CDR3 length: 15 amino acids. Between the trimmed V and J ends, which lost 3 bases and 1 base, there was a span of 13 bases. Germline V gives CDR1 SGDLS, CDR2 YYNGEE. The CDR3 protein is CASSAGTPIQETQYF. The CDR3 DNA follows: TGTGCCAGCAGCGCCGGGACACCTATCCAAGAGACCCAGTACTTC.

This clonotype was found a few times. This chain links TRBV4-3 with TRBJ1-6; the D gene is possibly TRBD1 (6 bases). The CDR3 runs to 12 residues. Germline CDR1 LGHNA, CDR2 YSLEER. The V gene lost 0 bases and the J gene lost 12 bases, with 6 bases spanning the gap. Here the CDR3 DNA reads TGCGCCAGCAGCCAAGACAGGGGACCCCTCCACTTT. Its translation: CASSQDRGPLHF.

The chain uses TRBV6-6 and TRBJ1-1; no definite D call. Per the germline V gene, CDR1 is MNHNY and CDR2 is SVGAGI (reference sequence). This CDR3 comprises 11 residues. Trimming removed 2 bases from V and 7 bases from J, with 5 bases in between. Written as DNA, the CDR3 is TGTGCCAGCAGTTACCCAAATGAAGCTTTCTTT. It yields the protein CASSYPNEAFF.

At least ten counts were recorded for this clonotype. The CDR3 DNA sequence: TGTGCCAGCACCCTCCAGGGCCTCGAAAAGACCCAGTACTTC. Its protein product is CASTLQGLEKTQYF. The rearrangement links TRBV5-5 to TRBJ2-5, with D possibly matching TRBD1 (5 bases). V shed 6 bases and J shed 6 bases, with 18 bases lying between them. CDR1 is SGHKS and CDR2 is YYEKEE in the germline V gene (reference sequence). This CDR3 has 14 residues. The full variable domain, its missing parts supplied by reference TRBV5-5 and TRBJ2-5, is DAGVTQSPTHLIKTRGQQVTLRCSPISGHKSVSWYQQVLGQGPQFIFQYYEKEERGRGNFPDRFSARQFPNYSSELNVNALLLGDSALYLCASTLQGLEKTQYFGPGTRLLVL.

Many counts were recorded for this clonotype. The V gene is TRBV12-5, the J gene TRBJ2-7; D is ambiguous. The germline V gene has CDR1 LGHNT and CDR2 FRNRAP. The CDR3 extends over 14 amino acids. V was pared by 4 bases and J by 7 bases, with 17 bases between. CDR3 bases: TGTGCTAGTGGTTCCCCCAACGACACCAGGGAGCAGTACTTC. This gives the protein CASGSPNDTREQYF.

The chain has TRBV29-1 and TRBJ2-6; 8 positions agree with TRBD1. Unmatched junction bases numbered 11, after V lost 3 bases and J lost 1 base. The CDR3 loop spans 18 amino acids. Per germline, CDR1 SQVTM and CDR2 ANQGSEA. CDR3 amino acids: CSVDQSGQAPSGANVLTF. In DNA form, the CDR3 reads TGCAGCGTTGACCAATCGGGACAGGCGCCTTCTGGGGCCAACGTCCTGACTTTC.

The table lists this clonotype with many counts. The chain couples TRBV6-2 or TRBV6-3 to TRBJ1-1, with D possibly TRBD1 on 5 matching bases. The CDR3 totals 14 residues. Germline assignment: CDR1 MNHEY and CDR2 SVGEGT. The V end was cut by 2 bases, the J end by 9 bases, with 16 bases between. The CDR3 sequence: CASSYRGSVGQAFF. DNA of the CDR3: TGTGCCAGCAGTTACCGGGGGTCCGTTGGACAAGCTTTCTTT.

This clonotype was detected ten times or more. The chain employs TRBV29-1 and TRBJ1-1; the D is unclear. Germline lookup yields CDR1 SQVTM and CDR2 ANQGSEA. The CDR3 sequence is 10 residues long. With 6 bases removed from V and 5 bases from J, the gap between germline ends came to 7 bases. DNA for the CDR3: TGCAGCGTCTGGGGTACTGAAGCTTTCTTT. It specifies CSVWGTEAFF.

The chain recombines TRBV5-5 with TRBJ2-3; D remains unclear. Germline CDR1 SGHKS, CDR2 YYEKEE (reference sequence). Trimming shortened V by 2 bases and J by 0 bases, and 7 bases separated the two germline ends. The CDR3 length is 14 residues. The CDR3 bases are TGTGCCAGCAGCTTACTGTCTAGCACAGATACGCAGTATTTT. This gives the protein CASSLLSSTDTQYF.

The chain combines TRBV9 with TRBJ1-6; D is uncertain. The CDR3 loop spans 18 amino acids. Trimming pared 1 base from V and 5 bases from J, leaving 19 bases between. Looked up from germline, CDR1 is SGDLS and CDR2 is YYNGEE. CDR3 nucleotide sequence: TGTGCCAGCAGCGTAACGGTTCAGGCTGCGGAACATAATTCACCCCTCCACTTT. Protein: CASSVTVQAAEHNSPLHF.

Concerning this clonotype itself: A much larger clone sits a single nucleotide away, making a read error possible. The rearrangement links TRBV7-2 to TRBJ1-4; D remains unclear. CDR3 length: 14 amino acids. Germline CDR1 and CDR2: SGHTA and FQGNSA. This CDR3 is CASSLIATNENLFF. The CDR3 nucleotides read TGTGCCAGCAGCCTAATTGCAACTAATGAAAATCTGTTTTTT.

This chain uses TRBV11-2 with TRBJ2-1, with TRBD1 as a possible D gene (5 bases). CDR3 length equals 11 residues. The V and J ends lost 6 bases and 7 bases respectively, with 7 bases between them. CDR1 is SGHAT, CDR2 FQNNGV, per germline. In DNA form, the CDR3 reads TGTGCCAGCAGGGCAGGGAATGAGCAGTTCTTC. This encodes CASRAGNEQFF.

This clonotype was seen ten or more times. The chain recombines TRBV20-1 with TRBJ1-6; D not certain. The CDR3 is 17 residues long. Germline loops: CDR1 DFQATT, CDR2 SNEGSKA (reference sequence). Trimming removed 0 bases at V and 0 bases at J, with 12 bases between. For the CDR3, the DNA is TGCAGTGCTAGAGATCCCGGGCGGAGCTCCTATAATTCACCCCTCCACTTT. Translation: CSARDPGRSSYNSPLHF.

This clonotype appeared a few times. V is TRBV10-3 and J is TRBJ2-5; TRBD2 matches at 8 bases. This CDR3 comprises 15 residues. From germline, CDR1 is ENHRY and CDR2 SYGVKD. Trimming took 5 bases from V and 5 from J; bases not matched to a gene: 10. CDR3 amino acids: CAISSGTRPAETQYF. The CDR3 DNA reads TGTGCCATCAGTTCCGGGACTAGGCCGGCCGAGACCCAGTACTTC.